This entry is about one T cell receptor beta chain. These data belong to a study of blood T cells in healthy people across ages. Each sample gave at least 6 million isolated PBMCs. Alongside a J-beta primer mix, a sample-barcoded 5' primer served in a second PCR lasting roughly 7 to 11 cycles. Each sample yielded at least 3 million CDR3-containing paired-end reads. TCRdb re-called the 5' RACE reads through MiXCR, storing one row per CDR3 protein. Seen here are some 1,500,000 distinct CDR3 sequences, approximately 43% observed once, and the top ten hold around 4%. V was shortened by 6 bases and J by 5 bases, with 13 bases between the two germline ends. CDR1 and CDR2 from the germline V gene are MNHEY and SMNVEV (reference sequence). This CDR3 region has 14 residues.

The sequence came from a young woman in good health. The material sequenced was blood. This chain links TRBV27 with TRBJ2-2, with D possibly matching TRBD1 (6 bases). CDR3 in amino acids: CASSSIGGTGELFF. CDR3 bases: TGTGCCAGCAGCTCGATAGGGGGAACCGGGGAGCTGTTTTTT.